These 24 T cell receptor beta chains originate from one sample sequenced in a study of cytomegalovirus exposure and HLA in healthy donors. The primer mix had 60 Vbeta and 13 Jbeta primers. The table came from immunoSEQ multiplex PCR; TCRdb's copy has only in-frame clones and leaves some out. The sample contains over 90,000 clones, 64% of which appear only once. Sequenced input: PBMCs. The receptors come from a man aged 55 to 70 in good health and CMV-seronegative.

This clone was seen a few times. The V and J genes are TRBV6-1 and TRBJ1-6; TRBD1 aligns across 10 bases. This CDR3 region has 15 residues. V lost 3 bases to trimming and J lost 9 bases; unmatched junction nucleotides: 5. Germline-derived CDR1 and CDR2 are MNHNS and SASEGT. The CDR3 DNA reads TGTGCCAGCAGTGAGCCGGGACAGGGGTCTTCACCCCTCCACTTT. Translated: CASSEPGQGSSPLHF.

The genes are TRBV11-3 and TRBJ2-1; D possibly corresponds to TRBD2 (5 bases). Trimming pared 1 base from V and 5 bases from J, leaving 12 bases between. CDR3 size: 15 residues. Germline V gene lookup returns CDR1 SGHNT and CDR2 YENEEA. The CDR3 DNA reads as TGTGCCAGCAGCTTAGCCCTAGCCCCCAACAATGAGCAGTTCTTC. Residues: CASSLALAPNNEQFF.

The chain combines TRBV5-1 with TRBJ2-7; TRBD2 matches at 10 bases. This CDR3 spans 17 amino acids. The junction had 7 bases not matched to a gene; V was cut back by 1 base and J by 0 bases. CDR1 and CDR2 (germline): SGHRS, YFSETQ. The DNA for the CDR3 is TGCGCCAGCAGCTTGTCTAGCGGGAGCTTAACCTCCTACGAGCAGTACTTC. It translates to CASSLSSGSLTSYEQYF.

This clone was observed a handful of times. V usage is TRBV19 and J usage is TRBJ1-4; 8 bases line up with TRBD1. This CDR3 has 15 amino acids. The ends lost 4 bases at V and 0 bases at J; junction bases unmatched: 1. Germline lookup yields CDR1 LNHDA and CDR2 SQIVND (reference sequence). CDR3: CASSTGGATNEKLFF. For the CDR3, the DNA is TGTGCCAGTAGTACAGGGGGCGCAACTAATGAAAAACTGTTTTTT.

The chain combines TRBV27 with TRBJ1-1; 7 bases map to TRBD1. Germline trimming cut 5 bases from V and 1 base from J; bases unmatched to any gene: 4. The germline gives CDR1 MNHEY, CDR2 SMNVEV (reference sequence). This CDR3 has 14 amino acids. The CDR3 DNA sequence: TGTGCCAGCAGTCAACGACAGGGGAACACTGAAGCTTTCTTT. This gives the protein CASSQRQGNTEAFF.

As concerns this clone: Within the sample, other DNA sequences also encode this same CDR3. This rearrangement joins TRBV7-9 to TRBJ2-5; D remains ambiguous. CDR3 length equals 11 residues. V lost 4 bases to trimming and J lost 5 bases, with 5 bases between them. Per germline, CDR1 SEHNR and CDR2 FQNEAQ (reference sequence). The CDR3 spells CASSSLETQYF. Here the CDR3 DNA reads TGTGCCAGCAGCTCCCTGGAGACCCAGTACTTC. Together with reference TRBV7-9 and TRBJ2-5, the CDR3 gives the full variable domain: DTGVSQNPRHKITKRGQNVTFRCDPISEHNRLYWYRQTLGQGPEFLTYFQNEAQLEKSRLLSDRFSAERPKGSFSTLEIQRTEQGDSAMYLCASSSLETQYFGPGTRLLVL.

V gene TRBV6-5 combines with J gene TRBJ2-7; 7 bases are shared with TRBD1. The J segment lost 2 bases and the V segment lost 3 bases, leaving 7 bases of the junction unmatched. This CDR3 is built from 15 residues. Per the germline V gene, CDR1 is MNHEY and CDR2 is SVGAGI. The chain's CDR3 is CASSYSRGNPYEQYF. CDR3 sequence (DNA): TGTGCCAGCAGTTATTCCAGGGGGAACCCCTACGAGCAGTACTTC.

The V and J genes are TRBV6-6 and TRBJ1-5, with TRBD1 matching 7 bases. The CDR3 consists of 14 residues. Germline trimming cut 7 bases from V and 4 bases from J; bases unmatched to any gene: 7. Germline CDR1 and CDR2: MNHNY and SVGAGI (reference sequence). The CDR3 protein is CASNRQGTNQPQHF. As DNA, the CDR3 is TGTGCCAGCAACAGACAGGGAACGAATCAGCCCCAGCATTTT.

J is TRBJ2-6 and V is TRBV29-1, with no clear D. V shed 4 bases and J shed 2 bases, with 6 bases lying between them. From germline, CDR1 is SQVTM and CDR2 ANQGSEA. The CDR3 runs 13 residues. This CDR3 is CSVGAPGANVLTF. Written as DNA, the CDR3 is TGCAGCGTTGGGGCCCCTGGGGCCAACGTCCTGACTTTC.

The gene calls are TRBV9 and TRBJ2-3; no clear D gene. Looked up from germline, CDR1 is SGDLS and CDR2 is YYNGEE. The germline V and J ends were trimmed by 4 bases and 1 base, with 13 bases remaining between them. The CDR3 is 15 residues long. The CDR3 bases are TGTGCCAGCAGCCCGTCCCTATATGGCACAGATACGCAGTATTTT. Translating it yields CASSPSLYGTDTQYF.

V and J are TRBV5-5 and TRBJ2-2, with D possibly TRBD1 on 5 matching bases. The ends were cut back, 2 bases at V and 7 bases at J, with 18 bases in the middle. Germline-derived CDR1 and CDR2 are SGHKS and YYEKEE (reference sequence). This CDR3 contains 16 residues. CDR3 sequence (DNA): TGTGCCAGCAGCTTACGCGAGGCAGGGTATATCGGGGAGCTGTTTTTT. Its protein is CASSLREAGYIGELFF.

The J gene is TRBJ1-2, the V gene TRBV7-9; D remains ambiguous. V was shortened by 5 bases and J by 8 bases, with 15 bases between the two germline ends. Per germline, CDR1 SEHNR and CDR2 FQNEAQ (reference sequence). The CDR3 extends over 13 amino acids. CDR3 sequence: CASSEVQRGGYTF. CDR3 nucleotide sequence: TGTGCCAGCAGCGAGGTACAGCGGGGAGGCTACACCTTC.

Only one count was recorded for this clone. This rearrangement joins TRBV6-5 to TRBJ1-3, with 7 bases that match TRBD1. The germline CDR1 and CDR2 sequences are MNHEY and SVGAGI. V dropped 9 bases and J dropped 8; count of bases not matched to a gene: 10. The length of the CDR3 is 13 residues. CDR3 DNA: TGTGCCAGTACCGACAGGGCTTTTGACACCATATATTTT. This translates into CASTDRAFDTIYF.

This chain connects TRBV5-1 to TRBJ2-1, with a weak D call TRBD2 (6 bases). This CDR3 is built from 15 residues. Trimming removed 0 bases from V and 2 bases from J, with 9 bases in between. From germline, CDR1 is SGHRS and CDR2 YFSETQ. DNA for the CDR3: TGCGCCAGCAGCTTGGGAGGGAGGACCTACAATGAGCAGTTCTTC. The encoded protein is CASSLGGRTYNEQFF.

On this clone: Within the sample, other DNA sequences also encode this same CDR3. The rearrangement joins TRBV29-1 to TRBJ1-2; a weak D match, TRBD1 (6 bases). Germline lookup yields CDR1 SQVTM and CDR2 ANQGSEA. V was shortened by 4 bases and J by 5 bases, with 8 bases between the two germline ends. The CDR3 loop spans 11 amino acids. The CDR3 DNA reads as TGCAGCGTTGGGCAGGGGTATGGCTACACCTTC. Translated, it gives CSVGQGYGYTF.

V gene TRBV6-4 combines with J gene TRBJ1-2, with 10 positions matching TRBD1. The CDR3 totals 14 residues. With 8 bases clipped from V and 7 bases from J, the junction kept 10 bases outside the gene matches. Germline V gene data show CDR1 as MRHNA and CDR2 as SNTAGT. The CDR3 reads CASGQPGQGSGYTF. The CDR3 DNA reads as TGTGCCAGCGGCCAGCCGGGACAGGGGAGTGGCTACACCTTC.

The chain recombines TRBV2 with TRBJ2-1; 10 bases agree with TRBD1. V shed 6 bases and J 3 bases; nucleotides not matched to a gene: 5. This CDR3 region has 15 residues. Germline CDR1 and CDR2: SNHLY and FYNNEI. The CDR3 DNA reads TGTGCCAGCAGGGAGACAGGGGGCTTCTACAATGAGCAGTTCTTC. As protein: CASRETGGFYNEQFF.

The rearrangement links TRBV5-1 to TRBJ2-4; 16 bases map to TRBD2. The trim removed 4 bases at V and 8 bases at J, leaving 6 bases unmatched. CDR1 is SGHRS and CDR2 is YFSETQ in the germline V gene. CDR3 length: 16 residues. The CDR3 here is CASSPGTSGGADIQYF. CDR3 bases: TGCGCCAGCAGCCCAGGGACTAGCGGGGGGGCGGACATTCAGTACTTC.

This clone appeared a single time. This chain connects TRBV30 to TRBJ2-1; D uncertain. This CDR3 has 13 residues. Germline V gene lookup returns CDR1 GTSNPN and CDR2 SVGIG (reference sequence). Trimming removed 7 bases at V and 8 bases at J, with 18 bases between. Here the CDR3 DNA reads TGTGCCTCGGCATCGAATCTGGGCGATGAGCAGTTCTTC. Translating gives CASASNLGDEQFF.

The CDR3 region has the DNA TGTGCCAGCAGCCCCCGGGACACTTACAATGAGCAGTTCTTC. This codes for CASSPRDTYNEQFF. This chain links TRBV5-4 with TRBJ2-1; D perhaps matches TRBD1 (6 bases). Trimming shortened V by 4 bases and J by 4 bases, and 12 bases separated the two germline ends. The germline gives CDR1 SGHNT, CDR2 YYREEE (reference sequence). The CDR3 is 14 residues long.

The chain couples TRBV2 to TRBJ2-5; 16 bases match TRBD2. The trim removed 3 bases at V and 5 bases at J, leaving 3 bases unmatched. Germline-derived CDR1 and CDR2 are SNHLY and FYNNEI. The CDR3 is made up of 16 amino acids. The DNA for the CDR3 is TGTGCCAGCAGTGAGCCGGGACTAGCGGGAGGGGAGACCCAGTACTTC. Protein product: CASSEPGLAGGETQYF. Variable domain in full (rest from reference TRBV2 and TRBJ2-5): EPEVTQTPSHQVTQMGQEVILRCVPISNHLYFYWYRQILGQKVEFLVSFYNNEISEKSEIFDDQFSVERPDGSNFTLKIRSTKLEDSAMYFCASSEPGLAGGETQYFGPGTRLLVL.

The V and J genes are TRBV5-1 and TRBJ1-1; 10 nucleotides agree with TRBD1. V was clipped by 0 bases and J by 8 bases; unmatched bases: 4. CDR3 length: 14 residues. CDR1 SGHRS and CDR2 YFSETQ come from the germline V gene. The CDR3 protein is CASSLGQGAVEAFF. The CDR3, as DNA: TGCGCCAGCAGCTTGGGACAGGGGGCTGTCGAAGCTTTCTTT. Drawing the rest from reference TRBV5-1 and TRBJ1-1, the complete variable domain is KAGVTQTPRYLIKTRGQQVTLSCSPISGHRSVSWYQQTPGQGLQFLFEYFSETQRNKGNFPGRFSGRQFSNSRSEMNVSTLELGDSALYLCASSLGQGAVEAFFGQGTRLTVV.

The J gene is TRBJ2-7, the V gene TRBV6-6, with 7 positions matching TRBD1. CDR3 length: 16 amino acids. J was trimmed by 0 bases and V by 7 bases; bases with no gene match: 12. CDR1 and CDR2 (germline): MNHNY, SVGAGI (reference sequence). The CDR3 DNA sequence: TGTGCCAGCAACGCACGGCAAACAGGGGCCTCCTACGAGCAGTACTTC. Translated, it gives CASNARQTGASYEQYF.

This clone was detected a few times. The J gene is TRBJ2-7, the V gene TRBV6-4; D is unclear. This CDR3 region has 13 residues. CDR1 and CDR2 from the germline V gene are MRHNA and SNTAGT. Trimming cost V 4 bases and J 3 bases, with 10 bases left between them. This CDR3 reads CASSVQENYEQYF. The CDR3 nucleotides are TGTGCCAGCAGTGTTCAGGAAAACTACGAGCAGTACTTC.